This T cell receptor (beta chain) was recorded in a study of graft-versus-host responses after intestinal transplantation. On the study more broadly: Every recipient underwent anti-thymocyte globulin induction, then tacrolimus and steroids for approximately three years.

Profiling relied on immunoSEQ multiplex PCR, and the TCRdb table lists in-frame clones only, not all of them. The sample has 55,000 to 85,000 clones; around 92% are singletons. Turning to this clone: The antigen remains unidentified. This specimen includes other DNA sequences encoding the same CDR3.

Findings and limits, study-wide: Some GvH clones were seen earlier in gut or blood, suggesting intestinal origin. Early HvG declines after transplant were associated with peak circulating GvH clone levels. Individuals carrying graft-donor T cell macrochimerism showed high graft-versus-host to host-versus-graft clonal ratios in allografts.

This sequence originates from a human donor who received an intestinal transplant. Material: unstimulated CD8+ T cells sorted from spleen or lymph node cells, obtained before intestinal transplant.

CDR3 DNA sequence: TGTGCCAGCAGTGGACTAGCGGGGGGTAATGAGCAGTTCTTC. Translating gives CASSGLAGGNEQFF. This chain links TRBV6-4 with TRBJ2-1; 13 bases are shared with TRBD2. The J segment lost 7 bases and the V segment lost 4 bases, leaving 1 base of the junction unmatched. The CDR3 is made up of 14 amino acids. From germline, CDR1 is MRHNA and CDR2 SNTAGT.